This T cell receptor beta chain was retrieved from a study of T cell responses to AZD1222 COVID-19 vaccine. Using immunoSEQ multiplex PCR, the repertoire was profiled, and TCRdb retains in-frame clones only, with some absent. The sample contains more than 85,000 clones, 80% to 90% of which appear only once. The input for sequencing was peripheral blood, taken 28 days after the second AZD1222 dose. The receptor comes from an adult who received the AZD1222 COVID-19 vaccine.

The CDR3 DNA is TGCGCCAGCAAGGACAGGGCAAACTACGAGCAGTACTTC. Protein sequence: CASKDRANYEQYF. This chain joins TRBV10-2 and TRBJ2-7; 8 positions match TRBD1. CDR3 length equals 13 residues. The germline gives CDR1 WSHSY, CDR2 SAAADI. Trimming took 7 bases from V and 3 from J; bases not matched to a gene: 5.